This T cell receptor beta chain was found in a study of identical twins. Looked up from germline, CDR1 is MDHEN and CDR2 is SYDVKM. CDR3 length equals 14 residues. The J segment lost 2 bases and the V segment lost 10 bases, leaving 8 bases of the junction unmatched. Study-level points and caveats: Shared out-of-frame alpha sequences (those common to twins) showed excess low generation probability. Beta out-of-frame sequences showed weaker excess twin sharing.

MiXCR, run by TCRdb on the 5' RACE reads, gives a single entry per CDR3 protein. The data show around 280,000 distinct CDR3 sequences, less than 9% seen once. Only healthy Caucasians were included as donors. As concerns this clonotype: Its target is unknown.

This same sample was also part of a study on yellow fever vaccine responses in identical twins.

This clonotype was sampled from a woman under 30 in good health. V is TRBV28 and J is TRBJ2-1, with 7 bases fitting TRBD2. Sequencing was performed on memory (CD45RO+) T cells sorted from blood. The CDR3 here is CATWRGTTYNEQFF. For the CDR3, the DNA is TGTGCCACTTGGCGGGGGACTACCTACAATGAGCAGTTCTTC.